Sequencing of this T cell receptor beta chain was carried out in a study of monozygotic twins with inflammatory bowel disease. General study findings and limits: For IBD, no single strong associated signal or clonotype was supported.

A template switching step added UMIs, each with a 6-nucleotide sample barcode. TCRdb re-called the 5' RACE reads, yielding one record per CDR3 amino acid sequence without DNA. The table counts some 150,000 distinct CDR3 sequences; roughly 2.3% lies in the top ten. The CDR3 has 14 residues. Germline V gene lookup returns CDR1 LNHNV and CDR2 YYDKDF (reference sequence). Remarks on this clonotype: Its matching antigen is unknown.

This clonotype originated in a human donor with ulcerative colitis or Crohn's disease, or a healthy co-twin of an affected twin (not recorded which). The sequenced material came from blood. The chain employs TRBV15 and TRBJ1-2; TCRdb returns TRBD1, unconfirmable since there is no DNA. This CDR3 is CATSRGQRPGGYTF.